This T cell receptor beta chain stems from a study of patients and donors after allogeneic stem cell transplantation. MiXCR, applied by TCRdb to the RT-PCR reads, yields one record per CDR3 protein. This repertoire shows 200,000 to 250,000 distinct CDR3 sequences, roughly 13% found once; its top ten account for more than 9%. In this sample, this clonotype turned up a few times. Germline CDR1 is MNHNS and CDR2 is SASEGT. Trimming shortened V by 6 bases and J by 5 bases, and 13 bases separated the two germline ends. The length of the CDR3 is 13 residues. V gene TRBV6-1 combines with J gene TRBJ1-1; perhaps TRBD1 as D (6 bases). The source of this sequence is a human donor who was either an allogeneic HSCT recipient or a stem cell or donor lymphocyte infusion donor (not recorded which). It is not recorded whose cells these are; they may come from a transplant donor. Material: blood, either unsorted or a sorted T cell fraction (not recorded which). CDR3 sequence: CASRRGLGTEAFF. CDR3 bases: TGTGCCAGCAGGAGGGGGTTGGGAACTGAAGCTTTCTTT.